This T cell receptor (beta chain) was documented in a study of immune evolution from preneoplasia to lung adenocarcinoma. General study findings and limits: T cell clonality was higher in KRAS-mutant than EGFR-mutant or wild-type nodules.

The CDR3 contains 13 residues. Germline-derived CDR1 and CDR2 are SEHNR and FQNEAQ (reference sequence). Generated by immunoSEQ multiplex PCR, the TCRdb table keeps only in-frame clones and is missing some. The table shows approximately 5,000 clones, with about 68% occurring only once. Resections took place in Japan or China from about 2014 to 2018. This clone was observed a handful of times. Antigen: not known. One junction end does not reproduce the germline sequence, and a read error may be involved. Sequenced sample: FFPE lung adenocarcinoma in situ tissue. The TCR comes from a person in their sixties or seventies with lung adenocarcinoma. The chain uses TRBV7-9 and TRBJ2-3; 12 bases map to TRBD2. The CDR3 is CASSLKLAGGRVF. In DNA form, the CDR3 reads TGTGCCAGCAGCCTCAAACTAGCGGGGGGCCGGGTTTTT. Complete variable domain (other parts from reference TRBV7-9 and TRBJ2-3): DTGVSQNPRHKITKRGQNVTFRCDPISEHNRLYWYRQTLGQGPEFLTYFQNEAQLEKSRLLSDRFSAERPKGSFSTLEIQRTEQGDSAMYLCASSLKLAGGRVFGPGTRLTVL.